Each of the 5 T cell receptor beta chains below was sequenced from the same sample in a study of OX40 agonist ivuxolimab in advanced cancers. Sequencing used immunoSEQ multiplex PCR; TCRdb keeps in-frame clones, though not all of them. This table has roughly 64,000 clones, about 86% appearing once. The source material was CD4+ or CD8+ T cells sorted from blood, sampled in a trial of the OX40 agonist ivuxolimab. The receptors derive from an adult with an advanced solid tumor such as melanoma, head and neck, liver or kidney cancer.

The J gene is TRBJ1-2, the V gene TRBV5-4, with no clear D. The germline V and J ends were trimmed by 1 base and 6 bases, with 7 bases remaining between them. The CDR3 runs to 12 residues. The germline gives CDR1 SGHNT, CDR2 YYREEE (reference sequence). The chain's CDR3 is CASSLYSDGYTF. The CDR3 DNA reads TGTGCCAGCAGCTTGTACAGTGATGGCTACACCTTC.

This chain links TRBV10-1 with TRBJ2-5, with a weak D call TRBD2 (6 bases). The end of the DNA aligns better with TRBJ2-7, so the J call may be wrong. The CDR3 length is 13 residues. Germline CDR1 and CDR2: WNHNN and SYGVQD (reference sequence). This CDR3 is CASSVAPGDEQYF. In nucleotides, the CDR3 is TGCGCCAGCAGTGTCGCTCCGGGGGACGAGCAGTACTTC.

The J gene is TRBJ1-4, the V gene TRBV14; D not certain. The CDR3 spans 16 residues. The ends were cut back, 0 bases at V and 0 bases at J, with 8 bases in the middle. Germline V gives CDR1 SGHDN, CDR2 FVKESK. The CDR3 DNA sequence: TGTGCCAGCAGCCAAGACAGGCTAGCAACTAATGAAAAACTGTTTTTT. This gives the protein CASSQDRLATNEKLFF.

DNA for the CDR3: TGCGCCAGCAGCTTCGGAACATTGTCGAGCAATCAGCCCCAGCATTTT. Its translation: CASSFGTLSSNQPQHF. The V and J genes are TRBV5-1 and TRBJ1-5; D unresolved. V was cut by 2 bases and J by 1 base, with 13 bases left in between. Per the germline V gene, CDR1 is SGHRS and CDR2 is YFSETQ. This CDR3 has 16 amino acids.

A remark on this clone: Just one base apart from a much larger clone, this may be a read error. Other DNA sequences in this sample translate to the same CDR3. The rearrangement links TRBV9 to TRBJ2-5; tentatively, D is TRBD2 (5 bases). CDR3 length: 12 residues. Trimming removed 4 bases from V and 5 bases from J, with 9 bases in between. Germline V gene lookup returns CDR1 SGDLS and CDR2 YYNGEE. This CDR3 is CASSPGGETQYF. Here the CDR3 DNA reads TGTGCCAGCAGCCCGGGCGGGGAGACCCAGTACTTC. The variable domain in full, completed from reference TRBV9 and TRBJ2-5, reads DSGVTQTPKHLITATGQRVTLRCSPRSGDLSVYWYQQSLDQGLQFLIQYYNGEERAKGNILERFSAQQFPDLHSELNLSSLELGDSALYFCASSPGGETQYFGPGTRLLVL.